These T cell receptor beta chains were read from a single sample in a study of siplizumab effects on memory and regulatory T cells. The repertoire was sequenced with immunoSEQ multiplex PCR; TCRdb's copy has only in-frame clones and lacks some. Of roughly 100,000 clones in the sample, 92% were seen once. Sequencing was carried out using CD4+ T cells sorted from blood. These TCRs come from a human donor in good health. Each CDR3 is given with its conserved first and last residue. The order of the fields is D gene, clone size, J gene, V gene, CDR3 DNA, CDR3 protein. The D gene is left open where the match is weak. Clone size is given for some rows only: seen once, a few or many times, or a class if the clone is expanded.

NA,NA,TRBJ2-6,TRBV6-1,TGTGCCAGCAGTGAAGGGGGCTCTGGGGCCAACGTCCTGACTTTC,CASSEGGSGANVLTF
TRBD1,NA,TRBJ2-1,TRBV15,TGTGCCACCAGCAGACGATCGGGACAGCTAAACAATGAGCAGTTCTTC,CATSRRSGQLNNEQFF
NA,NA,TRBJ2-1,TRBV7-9,TGTGCCAGCAGCATCCGGGACTTCGACAATGAGCAGTTCTTC,CASSIRDFDNEQFF
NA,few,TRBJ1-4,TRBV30,TGTGCCTGGAATTTCGTGGCTAATGAAAAACTGTTTTTT,CAWNFVANEKLFF
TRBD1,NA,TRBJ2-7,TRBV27,TGTGCCAGCAGTAGATTTAACAGGGGAGTTAACGAGCAGTACTTC,CASSRFNRGVNEQYF
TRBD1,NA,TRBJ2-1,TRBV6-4,TGTGCCAGCAGTGACGGGACAGGGTCCTACAATGAGCAGTTCTTC,CASSDGTGSYNEQFF
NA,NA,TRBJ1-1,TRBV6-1,TGTGCCAGCAGTTTAGAGGTGACTGAAGCTTTCTTT,CASSLEVTEAFF
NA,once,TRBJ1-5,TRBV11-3,TGTGCCAGCAGCTTATTTTACAGGCTTAATCAGCCCCAGCATTTT,CASSLFYRLNQPQHF
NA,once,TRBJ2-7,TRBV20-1,TGCAGTGTACTCCCAGCCTACGAGCAGTACTTC,CSVLPAYEQYF
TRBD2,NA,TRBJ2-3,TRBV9,TGTGCCAGCAGCCCGGGGGGGACTAGCGGGAGGAGGGGAGATACGCAGTATTTT,CASSPGGTSGRRGDTQYF
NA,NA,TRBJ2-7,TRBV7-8,TGTGCCAGCAGCTTAAGGGACAATTCCTACGAGCAGTACTTC,CASSLRDNSYEQYF
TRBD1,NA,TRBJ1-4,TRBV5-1,TGCGCCAGCTCCCGATCGACAGGGCCGAATGAAAAACTGTTTTTT,CASSRSTGPNEKLFF
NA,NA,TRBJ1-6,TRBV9,TGTGCCAGCAGCGTAGGTCCGTGGCAGAATAATTCACCCCTCCACTTT,CASSVGPWQNNSPLHF
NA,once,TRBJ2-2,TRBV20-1,TGCAGTGCTAGCGACACCGGGGAGCTGTTTTTT,CSASDTGELFF
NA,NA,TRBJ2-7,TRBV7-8,TGTGCCAGCAGCCCTGAAATCCTTACCTACGAGCAGTACTTC,CASSPEILTYEQYF
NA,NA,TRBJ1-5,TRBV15,TGTGCCACCAGCAGAGATATTGGGGATCAGCCCCAGCATTTT,CATSRDIGDQPQHF
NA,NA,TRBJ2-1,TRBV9,TGTGCCAGCAGCGTCATGGGTTCGGGACCCAATGAGCAGTTCTTC,CASSVMGSGPNEQFF
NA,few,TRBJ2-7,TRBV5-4,TGTGCCAGCAGCTTACCACCACCGGCCTACGAGCAGTACTTC,CASSLPPPAYEQYF
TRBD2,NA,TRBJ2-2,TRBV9,TGTGCCAGCAGCGTAGTCTCAGGCGGGAGTCCCGGGGAGCTGTTTTTT,CASSVVSGGSPGELFF
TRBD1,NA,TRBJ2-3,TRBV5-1,TGCGCCAGCCGACAGGGAAGCACAGATACGCAGTATTTT,CASRQGSTDTQYF
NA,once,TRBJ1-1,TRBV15,TGTGCCACCAGCCGGTCGCTGATGGGACGGAACACTGAAGCTTTCTTT,CATSRSLMGRNTEAFF
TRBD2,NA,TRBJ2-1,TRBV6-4,TGTGCCAGCAGTCCCTCCGGCGGCAGCGGGAGCTCCTACAATGAGCAGTTCTTC,CASSPSGGSGSSYNEQFF
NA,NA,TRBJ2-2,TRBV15,TGTGCCACCAGCAGAGGGGAAACCGGGGAGCTGTTTTTT,CATSRGETGELFF
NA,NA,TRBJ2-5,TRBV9,TGTGCCAGCAGCGTAGACACTTCAGGGTGGGAGACCCAGTACTTC,CASSVDTSGWETQYF
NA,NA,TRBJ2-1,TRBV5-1,TGCGCCAGCAGATACCGAATTAGCAGGCATGAGCAGTTCTTC,CASRYRISRHEQFF
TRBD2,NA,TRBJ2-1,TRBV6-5,TGTGCCAGCAGGGGGACTAGTACAAATGAGCAGTTCTTC,CASRGTSTNEQFF
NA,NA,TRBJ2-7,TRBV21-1,TGTGCCAGCAAAACCGGGACAGGGGGTACCTACGAGCAGTACTTC,CASKTGTGGTYEQYF
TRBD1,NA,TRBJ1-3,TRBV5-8,TGTGCCAGCAGACGGGACAGGTCCCGAAACACCATATATTTT,CASRRDRSRNTIYF
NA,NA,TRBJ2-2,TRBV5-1,TGCGCCAGCAGCTACAGACTGGCCCCGGGCGGCACCGGGGAGCTGTTTTTT,CASSYRLAPGGTGELFF
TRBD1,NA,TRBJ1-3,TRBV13,TGTGCCAGCAGCGGAGGGACAGGGCCTCATTCTGGAAACACCATATATTTT,CASSGGTGPHSGNTIYF
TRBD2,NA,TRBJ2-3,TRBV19,TGTGCCAGTAGCCCGGGACTAGCGGGGGTCACAGATACGCAGTATTTT,CASSPGLAGVTDTQYF
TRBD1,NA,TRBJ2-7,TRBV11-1,TGTGCCAGCAGCTCAATGGACAGGAGCTCCTACGAGCAGTACTTC,CASSSMDRSSYEQYF
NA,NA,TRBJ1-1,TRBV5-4,TGTGCCAGCAGCTTATTTGGCACTGAAGCTTTCTTT,CASSLFGTEAFF
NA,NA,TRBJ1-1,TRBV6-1,TGTGCCAGCAGTGAAGCGGGCTTACGTGGCACTGAAGCTTTCTTT,CASSEAGLRGTEAFF
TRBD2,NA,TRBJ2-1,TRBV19,TGTGCCAGTAGTATTCGGGGGGTGGGCTCCTACAATGAGCAGTTCTTC,CASSIRGVGSYNEQFF
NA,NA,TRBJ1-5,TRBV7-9,TGTGCCAGCAGCTTAGGGGCCCCGGGACACTGGCCCTTGCATTTT,CASSLGAPGHWPLHF
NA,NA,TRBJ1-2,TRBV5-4,TGTGCCAGCAGCTCCCGCTATGGCTACACCTTC,CASSSRYGYTF
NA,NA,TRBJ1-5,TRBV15,TGTGCCACCAGCAGACTTGCCCTCAATCAGCCCCAGCATTTT,CATSRLALNQPQHF
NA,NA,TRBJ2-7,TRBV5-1,TGCGCCAGCAGCTTGAGGAGCGCAGGAGGGTACGAGCAGTACTTC,CASSLRSAGGYEQYF
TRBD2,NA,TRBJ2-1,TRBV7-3,TGTGCCAGCAGCCTGACTAGCGGGAGGACGATATACAATGAGCAGTTCTTC,CASSLTSGRTIYNEQFF
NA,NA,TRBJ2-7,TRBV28,TGTGCCAGCAGTTCCTCCCCCCGTGCCTCCTACGAGCAGTACTTC,CASSSSPRASYEQYF
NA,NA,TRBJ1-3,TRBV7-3,TGTGCCAGCAGCTTCCTTCCGGGACCCCAGGCTCAGAACACCATATATTTT,CASSFLPGPQAQNTIYF